The present T cell receptor (beta chain) was sequenced within a study of T cells in Graves' hyperthyroidism and ophthalmopathy. As concerns this clonotype: Since a much larger clone is just one base distant, this may be a read error.

CDR1 and CDR2 from the germline V gene are MGHRA and YSYEKL. The CDR3 consists of 15 residues. RNA transcripts provided the source from which TCR beta CDR3 regions were amplified. Researchers ran a first-round RT-PCR on the TCR CDR3 using the HTBI primer set. TCRdb re-derived calls from the multiplex PCR reads in MiXCR, one entry per CDR3 protein. This table holds more than 95,000 distinct CDR3 sequences, approximately 48% found once. This receptor was identified in a middle-aged man with Graves' hyperthyroidism. The specimen was blood. This rearrangement joins TRBV4-1 to TRBJ2-3, with D maybe TRBD1 (5 bases). The CDR3 is CASSQETVGTGTQYF. The CDR3 nucleotides read TGCGCCAGCAGCCAAGAAACAGTAGGCACAGGTACGCAGTATTTT.